This T cell receptor beta chain was profiled in a study of T cell responses to AZD1222 COVID-19 vaccine. The protocol was immunoSEQ multiplex PCR, while the TCRdb copy is restricted to in-frame clones and leaves out a portion. This table holds approximately 110,000 clones, 70% to 90% found once. The sample consisted of peripheral blood, taken on day 0 of AZD1222 vaccination. The TCR sequence derives from an adult in good health.

The CDR3 reads CASSLGLGQGENIQYF. As DNA, the CDR3 is TGTGCCAGCAGTTTAGGTCTAGGACAGGGAGAAAACATTCAGTACTTC. This chain connects TRBV27 to TRBJ2-4, with 8 bases matching TRBD1. The germline V gene has CDR1 MNHEY and CDR2 SMNVEV (reference sequence). The CDR3 runs 16 residues. V was pared by 2 bases and J by 5 bases, with 8 bases of the junction left unmatched.